The 22 T cell receptor beta chains presented below share a single source sample, sequenced in a study of early T cells in non-severe SARS-CoV-2 infection. TCRdb re-called the 5' RACE reads with MiXCR, one entry per CDR3 protein. Counted here are more than 50,000 distinct CDR3 sequences, 10% to 15% occurring once; the ten biggest clones make up around 4.5%. The material sequenced was whole blood. These receptors were taken from an adult who was a healthcare worker with PCR-confirmed SARS-CoV-2 infection or an uninfected control (not recorded which).

This clonotype has a handful of counts. The J gene is TRBJ2-1, the V gene TRBV29-1, with 10 bases aligning to TRBD2. Per the germline V gene, CDR1 is SQVTM and CDR2 is ANQGSEA. The CDR3 length is 16 residues. V dropped 4 bases and J dropped 5; count of bases not matched to a gene: 11. CDR3 sequence: CSVGAWRTSGNNEQFF. As DNA, the CDR3 is TGCAGCGTTGGGGCATGGAGGACTAGCGGAAACAATGAGCAGTTCTTC.

This clonotype has at least ten counts. V usage is TRBV7-9 and J usage is TRBJ2-3; D unclear. This CDR3 spans 13 amino acids. V lost 2 bases and J lost 4, with 7 bases in between. Germline CDR1 SEHNR, CDR2 FQNEAQ (reference sequence). This CDR3 reads CASSLIGSDTQYF. The CDR3 region has the DNA TGTGCCAGCAGCTTAATCGGGTCAGATACGCAGTATTTT.

The chain couples TRBV2 to TRBJ2-2; the D gene is possibly TRBD1 (5 bases). The V gene's germline CDR1 is SNHLY and CDR2 FYNNEI. V shed 5 bases and J shed 0 bases, with 13 bases lying between them. The CDR3 contains 16 residues. The CDR3 spells CASSQQGPANTGELFF. CDR3 nucleotide sequence: TGTGCCAGCAGTCAGCAGGGCCCCGCGAACACCGGGGAGCTGTTTTTT. The whole variable domain, filled in from reference TRBV2 and TRBJ2-2, reads EPEVTQTPSHQVTQMGQEVILRCVPISNHLYFYWYRQILGQKVEFLVSFYNNEISEKSEIFDDQFSVERPDGSNFTLKIRSTKLEDSAMYFCASSQQGPANTGELFFGEGSRLTVL.

J is TRBJ1-1 and V is TRBV6-5; possible D gene TRBD1, 5 bases. The germline V and J ends were trimmed by 2 bases and 1 base, with 8 bases remaining between them. Germline CDR1 and CDR2: MNHEY and SVGAGI. This CDR3 is built from 14 residues. The CDR3 protein is CASSYRGRNTEAFF. The CDR3 DNA is TGTGCCAGCAGTTACAGGGGACGGAACACTGAAGCTTTCTTT.

This clonotype has at least ten counts. The CDR3 protein is CASSPRQGNEKLFF. The CDR3 DNA reads TGTGCCAGCAGCCCCCGACAGGGGAATGAAAAACTGTTTTTT. The J gene is TRBJ1-4, the V gene TRBV7-9; 8 positions agree with TRBD1. The V gene's germline CDR1 is SEHNR and CDR2 FQNEAQ (reference sequence). V shed 5 bases and J 5 bases; nucleotides not matched to a gene: 4. CDR3 length equals 14 residues.

There are many counts of this clonotype. V and J are TRBV24-1 and TRBJ1-5; D gene ambiguous. The CDR3 has 13 amino acids. Trimming took 9 bases from V and 0 from J, leaving 8 bases between them. The germline V gene encodes CDR1 KGHDR and CDR2 SFDVKD. This CDR3 is CATQGHSNQPQHF. Written as DNA, the CDR3 is TGTGCCACCCAAGGGCATAGCAATCAGCCCCAGCATTTT.

The chain is built from TRBV10-1 and TRBJ2-1, with 10 bases that match TRBD1. V lost 10 bases, J lost 1 base, and 4 bases stayed unmatched. Germline CDR1 reads WNHNN; CDR2 reads SYGVQD (reference sequence). The CDR3 extends over 14 amino acids. CDR3 region: CATGTGDSYNEQFF. The CDR3 DNA reads TGCGCCACCGGGACAGGGGATTCCTACAATGAGCAGTTCTTC.

The V call is TRBV20-1, the J call TRBJ2-4; 8 bases match TRBD1. Germline CDR1 reads DFQATT; CDR2 reads SNEGSKA (reference sequence). V gave up 5 bases and J gave up 0 bases; unmatched junction bases: 15. The CDR3 covers 18 residues. CDR3 sequence reads: CSAARTGSIDPAKNIQYF. CDR3 sequence (DNA): TGCAGTGCTGCGAGGACAGGGAGTATTGACCCAGCCAAAAACATTCAGTACTTC.

This chain links TRBV28 with TRBJ1-1, with TRBD1 as a possible D gene (5 bases). Trimming removed 3 bases at V and 4 bases at J, with 12 bases between. This CDR3 region has 14 residues. Germline CDR1 reads MDHEN; CDR2 reads SYDVKM. This CDR3 reads CASSLPGTFTEAFF. The CDR3 DNA follows: TGTGCCAGCAGTTTGCCGGGGACGTTCACTGAAGCTTTCTTT.

This clonotype was counted many times. V usage is TRBV5-1 and J usage is TRBJ2-1; D uncertain. V dropped 4 bases and J dropped 7 bases, with 12 bases sitting between them. This CDR3 contains 13 residues. Germline CDR1 and CDR2: SGHRS and YFSETQ. CDR3 residues: CASSEPPVNEQFF. The CDR3, as DNA: TGCGCCAGCAGCGAACCGCCGGTGAATGAGCAGTTCTTC.

The table lists this clonotype with a few counts. The chain links TRBV12-3 or TRBV12-4 to TRBJ2-7, with D possibly TRBD1 on 6 matching bases. The CDR3 covers 14 residues. Trimming removed 5 bases from V and 4 bases from J, with 15 bases in between. This CDR3 is CASSEQGLDYEQYF. CDR3 DNA: TGTGCCAGCAGTGAACAGGGCCTCGATTACGAGCAGTACTTC.

This clonotype occurred many times. This chain links TRBV6-6 with TRBJ1-5; D remains ambiguous. Germline CDR1 reads MNHNY; CDR2 reads SVGAGI (reference sequence). V was cut by 6 bases and J by 3 bases, with 6 bases left in between. The CDR3 extends over 12 amino acids. As DNA, the CDR3 is TGTGCCAGCAGCCAATCCAATCAGCCCCAGCATTTT. Its translation: CASSQSNQPQHF.

This clonotype was seen a handful of times. The gene calls are TRBV6-5 and TRBJ2-7; 9 nucleotides line up with TRBD1. The CDR3 is 14 amino acids. Germline CDR1 and CDR2: MNHEY and SVGAGI. V gave up 6 bases and J gave up 4 bases; unmatched junction bases: 7. The CDR3 spells CASSAGTGPYEQYF. In nucleotides, the CDR3 is TGTGCCAGCAGCGCCGGGACAGGGCCTTACGAGCAGTACTTC.

This clonotype was found a few times. The chain links TRBV3-1 to TRBJ2-1; no reliable D call. In germline, CDR1 is LGHDT, CDR2 YNNKEL (reference sequence). V shed 2 bases and J shed 7 bases, with 9 bases lying between them. This CDR3 region has 13 residues. The CDR3 nucleotides are TGTGCCAGCAGCCAAAACTTGGGTAATGAGCAGTTCTTC. It specifies CASSQNLGNEQFF.

The chain uses TRBV4-3 and TRBJ1-1; D uncertain. Germline V gene lookup returns CDR1 LGHNA and CDR2 YSLEER. The CDR3 is 14 residues long. V was shortened by 1 base and J by 5 bases, with 11 bases between the two germline ends. The chain's CDR3 is CASSQARVWTEAFF. DNA for the CDR3: TGCGCCAGCAGCCAAGCTAGGGTCTGGACTGAAGCTTTCTTT.

This clonotype has more than one count but fewer than ten. The CDR3 DNA is TGCAGTGTCAAGTTACAGGGGGGCAATCAGCCCCAGCATTTT. Its translation: CSVKLQGGNQPQHF. J is TRBJ1-5 and V is TRBV20-1, with 8 bases lining up with TRBD1. V shed 7 bases, J shed 2 bases, and the junction held 7 bases outside the gene matches. Germline CDR1 is DFQATT and CDR2 is SNEGSKA (reference sequence). The CDR3 consists of 14 residues.

This clonotype was observed many times. V gene TRBV5-1 combines with J gene TRBJ2-5; D remains ambiguous. Germline V CDR1 and CDR2: SGHRS, YFSETQ. This CDR3 has 11 amino acids. Trimming cost V 5 bases and J 1 base, with 3 bases left between them. CDR3 amino acids: CASRVQETQYF. The CDR3 bases are TGCGCCAGCAGGGTCCAAGAGACCCAGTACTTC.

This clonotype was counted at least ten times. The chain employs TRBV4-1 and TRBJ2-1; 9 bases agree with TRBD2. The CDR3 contains 15 residues. From germline, CDR1 is MGHRA and CDR2 YSYEKL. With V trimmed by 4 bases and J by 0 bases, 1 base remained unmatched. The CDR3 loop is CASSLSGSSYNEQFF. DNA for the CDR3: TGCGCCAGCAGCCTTAGCGGGAGCTCCTACAATGAGCAGTTCTTC.

This clonotype was observed a few times. The V and J genes are TRBV20-1 and TRBJ1-6; D remains unclear. With 3 bases removed from V and 7 bases from J, the gap between germline ends came to 16 bases. Germline lookup yields CDR1 DFQATT and CDR2 SNEGSKA (reference sequence). The CDR3 sequence is 15 residues long. For the CDR3, the DNA is TGCAGTGCTAGGAAAGAGGCCCTCCCCAATTCACCCCTCCACTTT. Its translation: CSARKEALPNSPLHF.

Ten or more counts support this clonotype. The chain has TRBV6-9 and TRBJ2-1; 12 bases are a match to TRBD2. CDR1 is MNHGY, CDR2 SVAAGI, per germline. The CDR3 is 15 residues long. V was pared by 7 bases and J by 8 bases, with 9 bases of the junction left unmatched. The chain's CDR3 is CASTPGLAGRDEQFF. CDR3 in DNA: TGTGCCAGCACCCCCGGACTAGCGGGGCGGGATGAGCAGTTCTTC.

This clonotype was detected only a few times. The J gene is TRBJ1-4, the V gene TRBV20-1; D remains ambiguous. V lost 6 bases, J lost 7 bases, and 12 bases lay in between. The germline gives CDR1 DFQATT, CDR2 SNEGSKA (reference sequence). The CDR3 runs to 12 residues. CDR3 amino acids: CSANRRGEKLFF. CDR3 DNA sequence: TGCAGTGCCAATCGACGGGGTGAAAAACTGTTTTTT.

This clonotype came up once. The gene calls are TRBV12-3 or TRBV12-4 and TRBJ1-1; no definite D call. The CDR3 loop spans 12 amino acids. V was pared by 1 base and J by 11 bases, with 11 bases between. CDR3 protein: CASSLEWEWAFF. The CDR3 nucleotides are TGTGCCAGCAGTTTAGAGTGGGAGTGGGCTTTCTTT.